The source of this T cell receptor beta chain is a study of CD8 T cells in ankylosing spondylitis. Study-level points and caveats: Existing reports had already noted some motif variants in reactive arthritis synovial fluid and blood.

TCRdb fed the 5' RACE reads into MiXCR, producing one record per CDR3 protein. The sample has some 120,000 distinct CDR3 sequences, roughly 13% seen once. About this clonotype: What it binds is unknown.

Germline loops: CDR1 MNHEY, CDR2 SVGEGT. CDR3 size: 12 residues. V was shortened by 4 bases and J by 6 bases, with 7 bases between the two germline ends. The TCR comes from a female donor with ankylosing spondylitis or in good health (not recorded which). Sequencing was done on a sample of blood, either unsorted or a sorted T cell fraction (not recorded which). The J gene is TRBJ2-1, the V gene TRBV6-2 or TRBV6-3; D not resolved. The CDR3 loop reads CASSFLGNEQFF. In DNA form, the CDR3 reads TGTGCCAGCAGTTTCCTTGGCAATGAGCAGTTCTTC.